This record concerns one T cell receptor (beta chain) sequence. Antigen unknown. This entry comes from a study of shared clonotypes between healthy human individuals. General study results and limits: For naive CD4 cells, roughly 4.8% of clonotypes were shared across four donors. Generation probabilities were higher for clonotypes shared across all four sorted-subset donors than for unshared ones.

With 6 bases removed from V and 2 bases from J, the gap between germline ends came to 18 bases. The CDR3 loop spans 16 amino acids. CDR1 is SGHTA and CDR2 is FQGTGA in the germline V gene. Assay: immunoSEQ multiplex PCR; the TCRdb copy retains only in-frame clones and omits some. The sample consists of 2 million to 2.5 million clones, around 90% of them appearing once. Source material: naive CD4+ T cells from PBMCs. Subset meaning: CD45RA+ positively selected. The chain is built from TRBV7-3 and TRBJ2-3; the D gene is possibly TRBD2 (5 bases). This TCR was recovered from a man aged 18 to 30 in good health. Some clones in this sample may be carry-over from other donors' samples. The CDR3 nucleotides read TGTGCCAGCAGTAGAACTAGAACCGCCCCCACAGATACGCAGTATTTT. This sequence encodes CASSRTRTAPTDTQYF.